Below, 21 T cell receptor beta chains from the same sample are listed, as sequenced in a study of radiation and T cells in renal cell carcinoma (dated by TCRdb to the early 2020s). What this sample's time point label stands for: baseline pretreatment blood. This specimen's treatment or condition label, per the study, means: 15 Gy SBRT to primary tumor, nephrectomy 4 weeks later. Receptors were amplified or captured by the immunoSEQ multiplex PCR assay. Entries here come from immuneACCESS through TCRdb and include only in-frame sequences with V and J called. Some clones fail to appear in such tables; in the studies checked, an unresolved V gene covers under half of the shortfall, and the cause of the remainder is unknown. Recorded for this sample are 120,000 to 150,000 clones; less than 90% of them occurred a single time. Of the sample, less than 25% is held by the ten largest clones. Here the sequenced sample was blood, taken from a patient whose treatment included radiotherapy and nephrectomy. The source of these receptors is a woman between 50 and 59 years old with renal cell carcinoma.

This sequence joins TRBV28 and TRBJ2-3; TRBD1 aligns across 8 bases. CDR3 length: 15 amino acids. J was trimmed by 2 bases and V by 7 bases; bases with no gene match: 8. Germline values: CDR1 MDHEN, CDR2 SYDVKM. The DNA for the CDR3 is TGTGCCAGCAAAAGGTCGGGACAGGACACAGATACGCAGTATTTT. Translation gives CASKRSGQDTDTQYF.

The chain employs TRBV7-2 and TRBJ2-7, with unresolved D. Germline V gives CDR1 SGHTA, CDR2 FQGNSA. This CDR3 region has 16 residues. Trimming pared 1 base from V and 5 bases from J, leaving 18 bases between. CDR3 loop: CASSLGLVSFGDEQYF. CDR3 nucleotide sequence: TGTGCCAGCAGCTTAGGCCTTGTGTCGTTTGGGGACGAGCAGTACTTC.

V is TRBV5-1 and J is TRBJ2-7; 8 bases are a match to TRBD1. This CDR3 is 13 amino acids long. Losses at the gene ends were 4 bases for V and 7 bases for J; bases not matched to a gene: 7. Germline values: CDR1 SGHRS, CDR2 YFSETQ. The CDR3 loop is CASSLDRAGEQYF. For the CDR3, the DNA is TGCGCCAGCAGCCTGGACAGGGCTGGGGAGCAGTACTTC.

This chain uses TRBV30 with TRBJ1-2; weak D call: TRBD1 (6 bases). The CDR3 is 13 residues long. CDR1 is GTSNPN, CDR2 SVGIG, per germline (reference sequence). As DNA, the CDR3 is TGTGCTCTGGATGAGGGGGTGGACTATGGCTACACCTTC. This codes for CALDEGVDYGYTF.

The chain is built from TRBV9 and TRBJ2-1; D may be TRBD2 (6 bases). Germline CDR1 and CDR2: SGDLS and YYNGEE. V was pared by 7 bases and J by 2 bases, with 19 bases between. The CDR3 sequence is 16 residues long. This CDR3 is CASSAFGGTTYNEQFF. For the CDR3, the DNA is TGTGCCAGCTCGGCCTTCGGCGGGACGACCTACAATGAGCAGTTCTTC.

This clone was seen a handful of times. CDR3 in DNA: TGTGCCAGTATCCCAATCCACAGGGGTAGCAATCAGCCCCAGCATTTT. It codes for CASIPIHRGSNQPQHF. The rearrangement uses TRBV19 and TRBJ1-5; TRBD1 aligns across 7 bases. Germline values: CDR1 LNHDA, CDR2 SQIVND (reference sequence). Losses at the gene ends were 7 bases for V and 0 bases for J; bases not matched to a gene: 9. This CDR3 has 16 amino acids.

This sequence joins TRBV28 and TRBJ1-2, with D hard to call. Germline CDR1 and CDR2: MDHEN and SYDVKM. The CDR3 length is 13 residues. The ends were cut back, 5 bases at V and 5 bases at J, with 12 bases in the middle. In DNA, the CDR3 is TGTGCCAGCAGTAGAAGTACCCGGTATGGCTACACCTTC. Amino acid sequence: CASSRSTRYGYTF.

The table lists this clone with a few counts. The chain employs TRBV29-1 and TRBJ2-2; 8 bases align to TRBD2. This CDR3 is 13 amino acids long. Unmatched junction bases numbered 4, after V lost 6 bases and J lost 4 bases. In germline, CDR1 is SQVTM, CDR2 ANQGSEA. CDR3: CSVIRGGTGELFF. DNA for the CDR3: TGCAGCGTAATCCGGGGGGGCACCGGGGAGCTGTTTTTT.

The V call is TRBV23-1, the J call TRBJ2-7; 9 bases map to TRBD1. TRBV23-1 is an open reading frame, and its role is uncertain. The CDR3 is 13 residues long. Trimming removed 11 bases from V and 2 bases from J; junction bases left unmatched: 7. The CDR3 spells CAGTGGITYEQYF. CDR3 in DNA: TGCGCCGGAACAGGGGGCATTACCTACGAGCAGTACTTC.

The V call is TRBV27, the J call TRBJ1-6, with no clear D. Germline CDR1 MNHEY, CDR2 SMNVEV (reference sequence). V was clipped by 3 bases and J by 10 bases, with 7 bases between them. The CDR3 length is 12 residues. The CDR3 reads CASSFTGSPLHF. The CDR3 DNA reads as TGTGCCAGCAGTTTTACGGGATCACCCCTCCACTTT.

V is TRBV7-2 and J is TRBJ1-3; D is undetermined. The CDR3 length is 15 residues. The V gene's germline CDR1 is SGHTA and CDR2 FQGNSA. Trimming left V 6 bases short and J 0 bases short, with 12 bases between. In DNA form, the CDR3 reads TGTGCCAGCAGTCGTAGTCTCTCCTCTGGAAACACCATATATTTT. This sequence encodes CASSRSLSSGNTIYF. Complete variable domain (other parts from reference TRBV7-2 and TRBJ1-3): GAGVSQSPSNKVTEKGKDVELRCDPISGHTALYWYRQSLGQGLEFLIYFQGNSAPDKSGLPSDRFSAERTGGSVSTLTIQRTQQEDSAVYLCASSRSLSSGNTIYFGEGSWLTVV.

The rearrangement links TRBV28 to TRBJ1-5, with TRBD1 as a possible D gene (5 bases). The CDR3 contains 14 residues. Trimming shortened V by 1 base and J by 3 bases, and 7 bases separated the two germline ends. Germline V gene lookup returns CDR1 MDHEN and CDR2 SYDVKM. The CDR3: CASSLSGPNQPQHF. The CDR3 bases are TGTGCCAGCAGTTTATCGGGGCCCAATCAGCCCCAGCATTTT.

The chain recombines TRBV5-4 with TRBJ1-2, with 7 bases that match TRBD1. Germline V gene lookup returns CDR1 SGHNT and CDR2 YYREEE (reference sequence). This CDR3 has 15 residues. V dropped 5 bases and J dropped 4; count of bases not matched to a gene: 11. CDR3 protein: CASRPGAGGSYGYTF. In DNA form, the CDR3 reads TGTGCCAGCAGGCCCGGGGCAGGGGGTTCCTATGGCTACACCTTC. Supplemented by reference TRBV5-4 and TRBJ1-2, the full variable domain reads ETGVTQSPTHLIKTRGQQVTLRCSSQSGHNTVSWYQQALGQGPQFIFQYYREEENGRGNFPPRFSGLQFPNYSSELNVNALELDDSALYLCASRPGAGGSYGYTFGSGTRLTVV.

CDR3 loop: CASSTDRDRQPQHF. The CDR3, as DNA: TGTGCCAGCAGCACAGACAGGGATAGGCAGCCCCAGCATTTT. V and J are TRBV7-9 and TRBJ1-5, with TRBD1 matching over 7 bases. V lost 5 bases, J lost 7 bases, and 8 bases stayed unmatched. The germline V gene has CDR1 SEHNR and CDR2 FQNEAQ (reference sequence). This CDR3 is built from 14 residues.

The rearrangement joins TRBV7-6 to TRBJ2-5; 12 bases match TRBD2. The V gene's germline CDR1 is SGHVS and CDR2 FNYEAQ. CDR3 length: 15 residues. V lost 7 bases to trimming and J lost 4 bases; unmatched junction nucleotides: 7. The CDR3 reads CASTPSGGAGETQYF. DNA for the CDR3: TGTGCCAGCACACCTAGCGGGGGGGCCGGAGAGACCCAGTACTTC.

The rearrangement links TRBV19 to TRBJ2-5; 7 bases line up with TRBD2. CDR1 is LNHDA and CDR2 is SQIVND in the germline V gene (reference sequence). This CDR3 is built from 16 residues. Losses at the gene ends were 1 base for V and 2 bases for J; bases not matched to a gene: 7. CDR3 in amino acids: CASSIGLTSAQETQYF. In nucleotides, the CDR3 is TGTGCCAGTAGTATAGGTCTCACTAGCGCACAAGAGACCCAGTACTTC.

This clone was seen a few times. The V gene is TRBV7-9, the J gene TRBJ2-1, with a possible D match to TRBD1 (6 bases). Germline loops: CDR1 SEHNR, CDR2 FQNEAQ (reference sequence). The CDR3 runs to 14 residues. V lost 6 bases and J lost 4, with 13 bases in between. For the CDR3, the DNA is TGTGCCAGCAGACGTCGGGACACATACAATGAGCAGTTCTTC. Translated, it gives CASRRRDTYNEQFF.

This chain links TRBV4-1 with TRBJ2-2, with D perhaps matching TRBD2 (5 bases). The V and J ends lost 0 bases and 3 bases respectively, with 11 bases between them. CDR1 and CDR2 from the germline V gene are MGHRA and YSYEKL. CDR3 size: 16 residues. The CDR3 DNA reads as TGCGCCAGCAGCCAAGATAACGGGATGGACACCGGGGAGCTGTTTTTT. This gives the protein CASSQDNGMDTGELFF.

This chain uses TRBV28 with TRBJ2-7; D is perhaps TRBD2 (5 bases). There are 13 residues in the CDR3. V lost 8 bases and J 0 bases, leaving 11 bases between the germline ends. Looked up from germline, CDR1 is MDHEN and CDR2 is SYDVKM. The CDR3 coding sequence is TGTGCCAGCGGGAGTGAAAGCTCCTACGAGCAGTACTTC. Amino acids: CASGSESSYEQYF.

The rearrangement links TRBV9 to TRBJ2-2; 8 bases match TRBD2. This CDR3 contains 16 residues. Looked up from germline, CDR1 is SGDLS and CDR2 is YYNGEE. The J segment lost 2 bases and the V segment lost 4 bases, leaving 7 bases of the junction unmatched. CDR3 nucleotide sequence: TGTGCCAGCAGCCCCGGTAGCGGGGTAAACACCGGGGAGCTGTTTTTT. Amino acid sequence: CASSPGSGVNTGELFF.

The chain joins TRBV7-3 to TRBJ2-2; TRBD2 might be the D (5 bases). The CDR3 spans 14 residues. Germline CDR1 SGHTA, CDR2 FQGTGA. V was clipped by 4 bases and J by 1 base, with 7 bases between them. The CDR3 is CASSSSGNTGELFF. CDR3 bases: TGTGCCAGCAGCTCAAGCGGGAACACCGGGGAGCTGTTTTTT.